These 9 T cell receptor beta chains share one sample of origin, sequenced in a study of blood T cell repertoires in COVID-19. Here immunoSEQ multiplex PCR was the method, and the copy in TCRdb shows in-frame clones only, minus some. Counted here are some 230,000 clones, 85% occurring once; the ten biggest clones make up over 2.5%. Sequences were obtained from peripheral blood. The origin of the receptors is a middle-aged man who had recovered from COVID-19.

This chain joins TRBV2 and TRBJ1-1; D gene uncertain. Germline assignment: CDR1 SNHLY and CDR2 FYNNEI. The CDR3 is 17 residues long. V lost 3 bases and J lost 0, with 17 bases in between. As DNA, the CDR3 is TGTGCCAGCAGTGATGTGCGGGGTCCTTTTTTGAACACTGAAGCTTTCTTT. It encodes CASSDVRGPFLNTEAFF.

This sequence joins TRBV6-6 and TRBJ2-1; TRBD2 matches at 8 bases. V dropped 6 bases and J dropped 1; count of bases not matched to a gene: 5. The CDR3 consists of 15 residues. The germline V gene has CDR1 MNHNY and CDR2 SVGAGI (reference sequence). CDR3 nucleotide sequence: TGTGCCAGCAGCCCGGGGACTAGGTCCTACAATGAGCAGTTCTTC. Translated: CASSPGTRSYNEQFF.

This clone was seen only once. The V call is TRBV6-5, the J call TRBJ2-7; 7 bases agree with TRBD1. The J segment lost 2 bases and the V segment lost 3 bases, leaving 4 bases of the junction unmatched. The CDR3 runs to 14 residues. From germline, CDR1 is MNHEY and CDR2 SVGAGI. Here the CDR3 reads CASSYYRGTYEQYF. In DNA form, the CDR3 reads TGTGCCAGCAGTTATTACAGGGGAACCTACGAGCAGTACTTC.

The V and J genes are TRBV7-8 and TRBJ2-7; TRBD2 matches at 8 bases. After removal of 5 bases from V and 0 bases from J, the junction contained 6 bases not matched to a gene. The CDR3 spans 15 residues. Looked up from germline, CDR1 is SGHVS and CDR2 is FQNEAQ. The CDR3 bases are TGTGCCAGCAGCGTCACTAGCGGAAGCTCCTACGAGCAGTACTTC. Translated: CASSVTSGSSYEQYF.

The chain carries TRBV3-1 (or the pseudogene TRBV3-2) and TRBJ2-6; D not resolved. There are 16 residues in the CDR3. Germline V gene lookup returns CDR1 LGHDT and CDR2 YNNKEL (reference sequence). The V and J ends lost 4 bases and 2 bases respectively, with 12 bases between them. The CDR3 here is CASSREARAGANVLTF. In DNA, the CDR3 is TGTGCCAGCAGCCGCGAAGCACGGGCTGGGGCCAACGTCCTGACTTTC.

This chain links TRBV7-6 with TRBJ2-1; TRBD2 is a possible D gene (6 bases). This CDR3 comprises 15 residues. Looked up from germline, CDR1 is SGHVS and CDR2 is FNYEAQ. Trimming stripped 5 bases from V and 1 base from J, with 12 bases between. This CDR3 reads CASSPRDSSYNEQFF. In DNA form, the CDR3 reads TGTGCCAGCAGCCCCCGGGACTCATCCTACAATGAGCAGTTCTTC.

A few counts support this clone. The rearrangement joins TRBV2 to TRBJ2-3; TRBD2 matches 7 bases. The CDR3 runs 13 residues. V gave up 9 bases and J gave up 2 bases; unmatched junction bases: 5. Germline-derived CDR1 and CDR2 are SNHLY and FYNNEI. This chain's CDR3 is CARKGGATDTQYF. The CDR3 bases are TGTGCCAGAAAGGGAGGGGCCACAGATACGCAGTATTTT.

This chain uses TRBV5-1 with TRBJ2-1; a possible D gene is TRBD1 (6 bases). Germline CDR1 is SGHRS and CDR2 is YFSETQ. The CDR3 loop spans 13 amino acids. V gave up 7 bases and J gave up 8 bases, with 16 bases separating them. Here the CDR3 reads CASSRSQGYEQFF. The CDR3 DNA is TGCGCCAGCTCCAGATCACAGGGCTATGAGCAGTTCTTC.

The chain combines TRBV18 with TRBJ2-1; 14 nucleotides match TRBD2. Trimming took 5 bases from V and 5 from J; bases not matched to a gene: 2. The CDR3 has 15 residues. Germline V CDR1 and CDR2: KGHSH, LQKENI. The CDR3 spells CASSAGLAGDNEQFF. In nucleotides, the CDR3 is TGTGCCAGCTCAGCGGGACTAGCGGGGGACAATGAGCAGTTCTTC.